The 6 T cell receptor beta chains below were found in one sample sequenced in a study of OX40 agonist ivuxolimab in advanced cancers. Profiled with immunoSEQ multiplex PCR; TCRdb holds only in-frame clones, not every one. The sample lists 25,000 or so clones, around 79% seen once, with approximately 2% in the top ten. Specimen: CD4+ or CD8+ T cells sorted from blood, collected in a trial of the OX40 agonist ivuxolimab. The receptors were gathered from an adult with an advanced solid tumor such as melanoma, head and neck, liver or kidney cancer.

This clone has just one count. The chain has TRBV7-2 and TRBJ1-5; D remains ambiguous. The CDR3 length is 14 residues. The V and J ends lost 2 bases and 0 bases respectively, with 5 bases between them. Germline lookup yields CDR1 SGHTA and CDR2 FQGNSA. The CDR3 loop reads CASSLKPSNQPQHF. The CDR3 DNA sequence: TGTGCCAGCAGCTTAAAGCCTAGCAATCAGCCCCAGCATTTT.

This sequence joins TRBV4-2 and TRBJ2-1, with TRBD2 matching over 8 bases. Unmatched junction bases numbered 11, after V lost 1 base and J lost 9 bases. The CDR3 totals 16 residues. The germline gives CDR1 LGHNA, CDR2 YNFKEQ. The CDR3: CASSQGVVTSDSEQFF. DNA for the CDR3: TGTGCCAGCAGCCAAGGCGTCGTGACTAGCGATAGTGAGCAGTTCTTC.

A remark on this clone: The junction does not match germline at one end; this may be a read error. The J gene is TRBJ2-3, the V gene TRBV7-2; D unresolved. Per germline, CDR1 SGHTA and CDR2 FQGNSA. The CDR3 covers 13 residues. CDR3 amino acids: CASSLGSIDTQYF. The CDR3 region has the DNA TGTGCCAGCAGCTTAGGGAGCATAGATACGCAGTATTTT.

This clone was seen more than once but under ten times. V usage is TRBV5-1 and J usage is TRBJ2-3; D is unresolved. The CDR3 length is 15 residues. The V and J ends lost 1 base and 4 bases respectively, with 13 bases between them. The germline gives CDR1 SGHRS, CDR2 YFSETQ. The CDR3 nucleotides read TGCGCCAGCAGCTTGTCTCGGCAGTTTTCAGATACGCAGTATTTT. It encodes CASSLSRQFSDTQYF.

The J gene is TRBJ2-7, the V gene TRBV2; D gene unclear. Per the germline V gene, CDR1 is SNHLY and CDR2 is FYNNEI. V was clipped by 7 bases and J by 2 bases, with 12 bases between them. The CDR3 totals 13 residues. CDR3 nucleotide sequence: TGTGCCAGCAAGTGGACGTTCACCTACGAGCAGTACTTC. The encoded protein is CASKWTFTYEQYF.

This clone was recorded a few times. V and J are TRBV20-1 and TRBJ2-1; D tentatively reads TRBD1 or TRBD2 (5 bases each). CDR1 is DFQATT, CDR2 SNEGSKA, per germline (reference sequence). The V end was cut by 6 bases, the J end by 12 bases, with 15 bases between. The CDR3 is made up of 11 amino acids. The CDR3 sequence: CSAAGTRAQFF. For the CDR3, the DNA is TGCAGTGCAGCCGGGACCAGGGCGCAGTTCTTC.